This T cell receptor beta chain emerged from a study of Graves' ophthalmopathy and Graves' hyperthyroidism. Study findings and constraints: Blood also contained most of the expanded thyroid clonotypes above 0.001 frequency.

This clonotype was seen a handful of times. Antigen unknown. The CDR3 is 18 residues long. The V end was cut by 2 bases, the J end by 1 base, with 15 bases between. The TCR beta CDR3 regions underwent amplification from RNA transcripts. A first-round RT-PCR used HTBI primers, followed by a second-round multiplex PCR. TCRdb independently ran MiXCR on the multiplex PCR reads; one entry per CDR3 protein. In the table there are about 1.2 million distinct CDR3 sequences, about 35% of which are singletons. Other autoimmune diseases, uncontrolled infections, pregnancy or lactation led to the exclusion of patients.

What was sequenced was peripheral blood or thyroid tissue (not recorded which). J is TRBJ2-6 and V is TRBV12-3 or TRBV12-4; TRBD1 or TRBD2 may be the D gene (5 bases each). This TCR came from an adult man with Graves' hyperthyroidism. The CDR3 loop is CASSLFGGGESGANVLTF. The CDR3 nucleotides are TGTGCCAGCAGTTTATTTGGGGGTGGGGAGTCTGGGGCCAACGTCCTGACTTTC.